The present entry profiles one T cell receptor (beta chain) with its context. This record belongs to a study of T cell changes during pregnancy in multiple sclerosis. Some clones are missing from TCRdb's copy, which holds only in-frame ones; the method was immunoSEQ multiplex PCR. The data contain fewer than 50,000 clones, around 91% of them seen just once; the ten biggest clones take up around 0.38%. This CDR3 spans 13 amino acids. V lost 1 base and J lost 6, with 9 bases in between. Per the germline V gene, CDR1 is SGHTA and CDR2 is FQGNSA. Source: CD4+ T cells from peripheral blood mononuclear cells, taken in the second trimester of pregnancy. The chain uses TRBV7-2 and TRBJ1-2; D not resolved. The source of this sequence is a female donor in good health, enrolled as a control in a pregnancy study. The CDR3 coding sequence is TGTGCCAGCAGCTTAGATCAAGAGGATGGCTACACCTTC. It specifies CASSLDQEDGYTF.